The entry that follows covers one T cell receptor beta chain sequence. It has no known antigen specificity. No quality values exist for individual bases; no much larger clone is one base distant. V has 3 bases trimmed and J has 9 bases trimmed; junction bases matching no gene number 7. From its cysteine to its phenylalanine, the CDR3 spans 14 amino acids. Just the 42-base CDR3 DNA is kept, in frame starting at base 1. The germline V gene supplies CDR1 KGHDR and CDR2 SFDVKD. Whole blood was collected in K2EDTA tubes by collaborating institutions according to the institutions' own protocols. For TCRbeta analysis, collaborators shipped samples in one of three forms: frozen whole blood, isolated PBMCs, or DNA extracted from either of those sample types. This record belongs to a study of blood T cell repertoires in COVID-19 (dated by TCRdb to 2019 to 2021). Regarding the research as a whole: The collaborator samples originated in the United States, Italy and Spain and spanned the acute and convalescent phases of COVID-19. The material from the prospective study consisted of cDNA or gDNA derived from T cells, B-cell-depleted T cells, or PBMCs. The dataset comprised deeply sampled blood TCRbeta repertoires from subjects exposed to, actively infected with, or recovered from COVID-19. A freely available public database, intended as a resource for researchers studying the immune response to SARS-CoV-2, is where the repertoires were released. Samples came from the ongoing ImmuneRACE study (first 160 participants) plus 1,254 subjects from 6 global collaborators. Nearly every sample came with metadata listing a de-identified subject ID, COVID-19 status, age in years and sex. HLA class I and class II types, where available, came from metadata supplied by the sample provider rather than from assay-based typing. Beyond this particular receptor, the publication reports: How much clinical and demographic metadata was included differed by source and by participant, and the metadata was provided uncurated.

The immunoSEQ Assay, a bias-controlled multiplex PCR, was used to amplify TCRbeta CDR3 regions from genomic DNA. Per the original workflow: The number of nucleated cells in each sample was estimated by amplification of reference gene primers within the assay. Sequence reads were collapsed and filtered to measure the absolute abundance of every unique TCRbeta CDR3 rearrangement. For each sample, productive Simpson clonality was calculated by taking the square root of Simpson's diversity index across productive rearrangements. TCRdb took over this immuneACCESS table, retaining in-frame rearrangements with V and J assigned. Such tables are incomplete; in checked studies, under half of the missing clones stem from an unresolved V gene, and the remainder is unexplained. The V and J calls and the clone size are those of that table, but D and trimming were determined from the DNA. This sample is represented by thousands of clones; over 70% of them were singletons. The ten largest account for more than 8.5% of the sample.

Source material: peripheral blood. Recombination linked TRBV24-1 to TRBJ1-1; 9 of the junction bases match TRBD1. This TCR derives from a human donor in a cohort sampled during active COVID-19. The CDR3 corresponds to CATSDVSGTGKAFF. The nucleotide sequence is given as TGTGCCACCAGTGATGTCTCCGGGACAGGGAAAGCTTTCTTT.